This T cell receptor beta chain was captured in a study of T-cell memory formation after mild COVID-19. Via MiXCR, TCRdb re-called the 5' RACE reads, giving one row per CDR3 protein. The sample consists of roughly 16,000 distinct CDR3 sequences, over 20% of them appearing once. Germline V lookup: CDR1 SGDLS, CDR2 YYNGEE. After removal of 4 bases from V and 7 bases from J, the junction contained 14 bases not matched to a gene. The CDR3 runs 16 residues. In this sample, this clonotype turned up many times. The origin of this receptor is a man aged 18 to 30 who had mild COVID-19 (a few samples of this study predate the infection). Cell type and time point are not known. The sequencing input was PBMCs or a T cell subset sorted from them (not recorded which). This sequence joins TRBV9 and TRBJ1-2; TRBD1 matches at 9 bases. The CDR3 reads CASSPGQGIDLSGYTF. CDR3 nucleotide sequence: TGTGCCAGCAGCCCCGGACAGGGGATCGATTTGAGTGGCTACACCTTC. Based on the CDR3 plus reference TRBV9 and TRBJ1-2, the full variable domain is DSGVTQTPKHLITATGQRVTLRCSPRSGDLSVYWYQQSLDQGLQFLIQYYNGEERAKGNILERFSAQQFPDLHSELNLSSLELGDSALYFCASSPGQGIDLSGYTFGSGTRLTVV.